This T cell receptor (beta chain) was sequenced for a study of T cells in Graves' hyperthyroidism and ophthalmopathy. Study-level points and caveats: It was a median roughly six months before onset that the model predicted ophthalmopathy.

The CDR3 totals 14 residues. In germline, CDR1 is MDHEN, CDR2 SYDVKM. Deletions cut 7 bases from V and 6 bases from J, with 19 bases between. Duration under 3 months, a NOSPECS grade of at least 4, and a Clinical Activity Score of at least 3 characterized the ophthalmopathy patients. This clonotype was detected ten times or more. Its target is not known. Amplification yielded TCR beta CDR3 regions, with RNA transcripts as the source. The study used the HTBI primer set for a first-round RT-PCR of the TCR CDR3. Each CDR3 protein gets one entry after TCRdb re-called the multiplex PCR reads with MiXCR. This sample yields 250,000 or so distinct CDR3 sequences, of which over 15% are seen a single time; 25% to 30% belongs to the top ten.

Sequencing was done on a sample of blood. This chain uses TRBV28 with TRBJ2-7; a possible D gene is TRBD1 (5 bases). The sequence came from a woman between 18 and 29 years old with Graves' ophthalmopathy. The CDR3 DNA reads TGTGCCAGCACCCATAGGGGAATAAGTACCGAGCAGTACTTC. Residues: CASTHRGISTEQYF.